This passage covers 11 T cell receptor beta chains from one sample sequenced in a study of cytomegalovirus exposure and HLA in healthy donors. The PCR ran on 60 Vbeta and 13 Jbeta primers. TCRdb keeps only in-frame clones here, not all; method: immunoSEQ multiplex PCR. Seen here are nearly 200,000 clones, about 81% observed once, and the top ten hold 6.5%. Sequences were obtained from PBMCs. All receptors derive from a woman between 50 and 59 years old in good health and CMV-seropositive.

The chain employs TRBV30 and TRBJ1-5, with D possibly TRBD1 on 6 matching bases. Germline V lookup: CDR1 GTSNPN, CDR2 SVGIG (reference sequence). This CDR3 has 14 amino acids. V lost 0 bases and J lost 4, with 10 bases in between. The CDR3: CAWSVGGGNQPQHF. The CDR3 DNA sequence: TGTGCCTGGAGTGTAGGGGGGGGTAATCAGCCCCAGCATTTT.

V gene TRBV28 combines with J gene TRBJ2-1; 9 bases map to TRBD2. The ends lost 3 bases at V and 4 bases at J; junction bases unmatched: 4. CDR1 is MDHEN and CDR2 is SYDVKM in the germline V gene. This CDR3 has 15 amino acids. CDR3 amino acids: CASSLDGLAYNEQFF. Written as DNA, the CDR3 is TGTGCCAGCAGTTTGGACGGACTAGCGTACAATGAGCAGTTCTTC.

This rearrangement joins TRBV6-5 to TRBJ1-5, with TRBD1 as a possible D gene (6 bases). Germline V gene lookup returns CDR1 MNHEY and CDR2 SVGAGI. The CDR3 extends over 14 amino acids. Trimming took 9 bases from V and 4 from J, leaving 16 bases between them. The CDR3 DNA reads TGTGCCAGTAGACCGGACAGCCTAAATCAGCCCCAGCATTTT. Amino acid sequence: CASRPDSLNQPQHF.

This clone has more than one count but fewer than ten. The genes are TRBV9 and TRBJ2-3, with 14 bases fitting TRBD2. Germline trimming cut 6 bases from V and 4 bases from J; bases unmatched to any gene: 10. Germline V lookup: CDR1 SGDLS, CDR2 YYNGEE. The CDR3 has 17 amino acids. The CDR3 loop reads CASTPGTSGGGADTQYF. DNA of the CDR3: TGTGCCAGCACCCCCGGGACTAGCGGGGGTGGGGCAGATACGCAGTATTTT. Drawing the rest from reference TRBV9 and TRBJ2-3, the complete variable domain is DSGVTQTPKHLITATGQRVTLRCSPRSGDLSVYWYQQSLDQGLQFLIQYYNGEERAKGNILERFSAQQFPDLHSELNLSSLELGDSALYFCASTPGTSGGGADTQYFGPGTRLTVL.

V is TRBV2 and J is TRBJ1-2, with D unclear. Trimming took 1 base from V and 4 from J, leaving 13 bases between them. The CDR3 loop spans 15 amino acids. CDR1 and CDR2 (germline): SNHLY, FYNNEI. CDR3 sequence: CASSEVRVGGYGYTF. The DNA for the CDR3 is TGTGCCAGCAGTGAAGTCCGGGTTGGAGGCTATGGCTACACCTTC.

The chain uses TRBV6-5 and TRBJ1-4, with D unclear. The ends were cut back, 0 bases at V and 0 bases at J, with 8 bases in the middle. The CDR3 runs 16 residues. The germline gives CDR1 MNHEY, CDR2 SVGAGI. The DNA for the CDR3 is TGTGCCAGCAGTTACTCGGGCACTGCAACTAATGAAAAACTGTTTTTT. This encodes CASSYSGTATNEKLFF.

This chain links TRBV10-1 with TRBJ2-2; TRBD1 might be the D (5 bases). Trimming removed 3 bases at V and 0 bases at J, with 20 bases between. The CDR3 contains 19 residues. Germline V gene lookup returns CDR1 WNHNN and CDR2 SYGVQD (reference sequence). The CDR3 region is CASSESCVETDANTGELFF. CDR3 coding DNA: TGCGCCAGCAGTGAAAGTTGCGTTGAGACAGACGCGAACACCGGGGAGCTGTTTTTT.

This chain connects TRBV30 to TRBJ1-3; TRBD1 matches at 8 bases. This CDR3 is 15 amino acids long. Germline V CDR1 and CDR2: GTSNPN, SVGIG (reference sequence). V dropped 3 bases and J dropped 4; count of bases not matched to a gene: 8. CDR3 DNA: TGTGCCTGGAGCGAAGGACAGGGTAGAGGAAACACCATATATTTT. Protein product: CAWSEGQGRGNTIYF.

This clone was found a few times. The rearrangement links TRBV15 to TRBJ2-7; D not resolved. The CDR3 covers 13 residues. CDR1 LNHNV and CDR2 YYDKDF come from the germline V gene (reference sequence). V was trimmed by 1 base and J by 3 bases, leaving 7 bases between them. CDR3 protein: CATSRVGGYEQYF. CDR3 coding DNA: TGTGCCACCAGCAGAGTAGGCGGCTACGAGCAGTACTTC.

The J gene is TRBJ2-2, the V gene TRBV27; TRBD2 matches 7 bases. V lost 8 bases and J lost 5; bases outside the gene matches: 11. This CDR3 has 15 amino acids. Germline CDR1 MNHEY, CDR2 SMNVEV (reference sequence). The CDR3 protein is CASSGLAERTGELFF. CDR3 coding DNA: TGTGCCAGCTCGGGGCTAGCGGAGCGAACCGGGGAGCTGTTTTTT.

The rearrangement links TRBV10-3 to TRBJ1-2; 9 bases line up with TRBD1. The germline CDR1 and CDR2 sequences are ENHRY and SYGVKD. J was trimmed by 2 bases and V by 10 bases; bases with no gene match: 8. This CDR3 has 14 residues. The CDR3 DNA follows: TGTGCCACCAAGGGGGACAGGGAGAACTATGGCTACACCTTC. Translated: CATKGDRENYGYTF.